This record concerns one T cell receptor beta chain sequence. CDR1 KGHSH and CDR2 LQKENI come from the germline V gene. This CDR3 region has 15 residues. The V gene end was trimmed by 3 bases and the J gene end by 11 bases; junction bases not matched to a gene: 14. These data originate in a study of blood T cell repertoires in COVID-19. Repertoires were generated with immunoSEQ multiplex PCR, while TCRdb's copy carries only in-frame clones and drops some. The repertoire holds 150,000 to 200,000 clones, with 65% to 90% as singletons. Sequenced material: peripheral blood. The TCR comes from a man aged 50-60 years with active or convalescent COVID-19. The V gene is TRBV18, the J gene TRBJ1-1; 8 bases fit TRBD1. The CDR3 region has the DNA TGTGCCAGCTCACCCCTATTGGGGCAGGGGGCGCAGGCTTTCTTT. Translated, it gives CASSPLLGQGAQAFF. The whole variable domain, filled in from reference TRBV18 and TRBJ1-1, reads NAGVMQNPRHLVRRRGQEARLRCSPMKGHSHVYWYRQLPEEGLKFMVYLQKENIIDESGMPKERFSAEFPKEGPSILRIQQVVRGDSAAYFCASSPLLGQGAQAFFGQGTRLTVV.